The clone carrying this T cell receptor (beta chain) was counted many times. Its antigen is unknown. These data are taken from a study of early T cells in non-severe SARS-CoV-2 infection. Study overall: Chains were not paired, and sequencing was done on bulk RNA from unsorted whole blood.

Molecules of cDNA were individually given unique molecular identifiers that were attached to them. In TCRdb, the 5' RACE reads were re-called with MiXCR into one record per CDR3 protein. The data show 98,000 or so distinct CDR3 sequences, with 12% seen just once and 3% to 3.5% held by the top ten. This CDR3 is 15 amino acids long. The germline V gene has CDR1 LNHDA and CDR2 SQIVND (reference sequence). V lost 7 bases, J lost 3 bases, and 16 bases lay in between. Study findings and constraints: Private and CD4 specificities were missed by VDJdb matching, skewed to anti-spike CD8.

V usage is TRBV19 and J usage is TRBJ2-1, with a possible D match to TRBD2 (7 bases). This TCR was recovered from an adult who was a healthcare worker with PCR-confirmed SARS-CoV-2 infection or an uninfected control (not recorded which). The specimen was whole blood. The CDR3 here is CASTQGLADYNEQFF. The DNA of the CDR3 is TGTGCCAGTACCCAGGGGCTAGCGGACTACAATGAGCAGTTCTTC.